The entry that follows covers one T cell receptor (beta chain) sequence. This entry belongs to a study of OX40 agonist ivuxolimab in advanced cancers. About the study: Three patients had partial responses: one hepatocellular carcinoma, two cutaneous melanoma.

TCRdb keeps only in-frame clones here, not all; method: immunoSEQ multiplex PCR. The sample carries some 85,000 clones, 90% to 95% recorded once. The specimen was CD4+ or CD8+ T cells sorted from blood, collected in a trial of the OX40 agonist ivuxolimab. The sequence came from an adult with an advanced solid tumor such as melanoma, head and neck, liver or kidney cancer.

CDR3 bases: TGTGCCAGCAGACCCGGGACCTACAATGAGCAGTTCTTC. Protein: CASRPGTYNEQFF. The chain employs TRBV11-2 and TRBJ2-1, with D possibly matching TRBD2 (5 bases). This CDR3 has 13 amino acids. Germline V gives CDR1 SGHAT, CDR2 FQNNGV. V lost 6 bases, J lost 2 bases, and 8 bases lay in between.